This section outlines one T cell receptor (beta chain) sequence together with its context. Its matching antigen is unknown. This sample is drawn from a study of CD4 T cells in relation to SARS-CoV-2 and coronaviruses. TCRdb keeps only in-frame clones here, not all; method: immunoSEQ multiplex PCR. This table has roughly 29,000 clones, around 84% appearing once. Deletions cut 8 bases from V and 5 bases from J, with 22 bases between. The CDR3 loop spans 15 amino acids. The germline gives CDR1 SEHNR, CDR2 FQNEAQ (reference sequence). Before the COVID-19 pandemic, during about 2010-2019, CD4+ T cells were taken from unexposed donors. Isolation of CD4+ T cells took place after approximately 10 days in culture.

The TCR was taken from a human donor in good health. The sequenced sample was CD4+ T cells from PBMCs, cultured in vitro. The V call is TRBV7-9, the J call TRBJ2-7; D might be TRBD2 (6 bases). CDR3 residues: CASPLKWRDLNEQYF. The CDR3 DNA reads TGTGCCAGCCCCCTCAAGTGGCGGGACTTAAACGAGCAGTACTTC.